This T cell receptor (beta chain) was identified in a study of blood T cells in healthy people across ages. Study context: Template switching recovered approximately one barcoded beta molecule for every two T cells.

All donors came from Russia, were Caucasian and healthy, and spanned ages roughly 6 to 95. General observations from the study: Observed TCR beta diversity per million T cells went down as age went up. This fall followed a roughly linear course with age. With unsorted PBMCs, a conclusive comparison of naive versus antigen-experienced cells was not possible.

A note on this clonotype: Its antigen is unidentified. At one of its ends the junction is not consistent with the germline gene, which may arise from a read error.

There are 16 residues in the CDR3. Germline V gene data show CDR1 as SGHRS and CDR2 as YFSETQ. With a J-beta primer mix and a sample-barcoded 5' primer, a second PCR ran 7 to 11 cycles. MiXCR, applied by TCRdb to the 5' RACE reads, yields one record per CDR3 protein. The sample holds 1.5 million to 2 million distinct CDR3 sequences; approximately 30% are singletons and the top ten take over 7%. V and J are TRBV5-1 and TRBJ1-1; D perhaps matches TRBD1 (5 bases). The TCR comes from a woman in her 30s in good health. The sample comprised blood. The CDR3 nucleotides read TGCGCCAGCAGCCTGGTTGAGGGTATTATGGACACTGAAACTTTCTTT. Its translation: CASSLVEGIMDTETFF.